The 8 T cell receptor beta chains listed next were all sequenced from one sample in a study of T cell changes during pregnancy in multiple sclerosis. Repertoires were generated with immunoSEQ multiplex PCR, while TCRdb's copy carries only in-frame clones and drops some. The sample lists 35,000 to 45,000 clones, about nine tenths occurring once. Sample: peripheral blood, taken in the third trimester of pregnancy. The receptors originated from a female donor in good health, enrolled as a control in a pregnancy study.

This clone showed up just once. J is TRBJ1-5 and V is TRBV6-5, with a tentative D call TRBD1 (5 bases). The germline V gene encodes CDR1 MNHEY and CDR2 SVGAGI. There are 16 residues in the CDR3. V was trimmed by 2 bases and J by 4 bases, leaving 15 bases between them. CDR3 loop: CASSYVGPGQNQPQHF. Here the CDR3 DNA reads TGTGCCAGCAGTTACGTCGGGCCAGGGCAGAATCAGCCCCAGCATTTT.

V gene TRBV7-9 combines with J gene TRBJ1-5; tentative D call: TRBD1 (6 bases). The V gene lost 4 bases and the J gene lost 4 bases, with 11 bases spanning the gap. The germline V gene has CDR1 SEHNR and CDR2 FQNEAQ (reference sequence). CDR3 length: 14 amino acids. DNA for the CDR3: TGTGCCAGCAGCTCGGCGGGGGCTAATCAGCCCCAGCATTTT. Amino acid sequence: CASSSAGANQPQHF.

The chain joins TRBV7-6 to TRBJ2-5, with TRBD2 matching 9 bases. The junction had 14 bases not matched to a gene; V was cut back by 1 base and J by 2 bases. Per the germline V gene, CDR1 is SGHVS and CDR2 is FNYEAQ. This CDR3 comprises 19 residues. CDR3 protein: CASSLVGLGSGGFQETQYF. Here the CDR3 DNA reads TGTGCCAGCAGCTTAGTCGGGTTGGGGAGCGGGGGGTTTCAAGAGACCCAGTACTTC.

This clone has only a few counts. The rearrangement links TRBV5-1 to TRBJ2-5; 7 nucleotides match TRBD1. From germline, CDR1 is SGHRS and CDR2 YFSETQ. J gave up 0 bases and V 1 base, and 3 bases lay outside the gene matches. The CDR3 extends over 15 amino acids. The CDR3: CASSLRTGYQETQYF. Here the CDR3 DNA reads TGCGCCAGCAGCTTGCGGACAGGTTACCAAGAGACCCAGTACTTC. Full variable domain (remainder filled in from reference TRBV5-1 and TRBJ2-5): KAGVTQTPRYLIKTRGQQVTLSCSPISGHRSVSWYQQTPGQGLQFLFEYFSETQRNKGNFPGRFSGRQFSNSRSEMNVSTLELGDSALYLCASSLRTGYQETQYFGPGTRLLVL.

V gene TRBV19 combines with J gene TRBJ1-4; D may be TRBD1 (5 bases). Trimming removed 6 bases at V and 6 bases at J, with 23 bases between. Looked up from germline, CDR1 is LNHDA and CDR2 is SQIVND (reference sequence). This CDR3 has 17 amino acids. DNA of the CDR3: TGTGCCAGTAGGGGAAGCCAGGGCCCCTACTACTATGAAAAACTGTTTTTT. The encoded protein is CASRGSQGPYYYEKLFF.

V is TRBV7-6 and J is TRBJ2-1; 7 bases line up with TRBD1. The V and J ends lost 2 bases and 6 bases, in that order; junction bases with no gene match: 10. The CDR3 contains 16 residues. Germline CDR1 reads SGHVS; CDR2 reads FNYEAQ. For the CDR3, the DNA is TGTGCCAGCAGCTTAAAGGGGGCCCAAGTGGGCAATGAGCAGTTCTTC. Its translation is CASSLKGAQVGNEQFF.

This chain connects TRBV10-3 to TRBJ2-3; D is possibly TRBD1 (6 bases). The V gene's germline CDR1 is ENHRY and CDR2 SYGVKD. V shed 6 bases and J shed 2 bases, with 21 bases lying between them. The CDR3 spans 17 residues. The CDR3 loop reads CAISSTGSSSPTDTQYF. CDR3 DNA sequence: TGTGCCATCAGCTCCACAGGGAGCTCCTCCCCCACAGATACGCAGTATTTT.

The chain couples TRBV5-1 to TRBJ2-7, with D uncertain. The CDR3 extends over 12 amino acids. Germline lookup yields CDR1 SGHRS and CDR2 YFSETQ. Trimming took 10 bases from V and 0 from J, leaving 11 bases between them. This chain's CDR3 is CASRVDSYEQYF. The CDR3 coding sequence is TGCGCCTCTCGGGTGGACTCCTACGAGCAGTACTTC.